This T cell receptor (beta chain) was recorded in a study of CD8+CD57+ T cells in acquired aplastic anemia. Overall study: On average, sorted CD4+ and CD8+ cells gave around 3 ug of DNA. Study-wide results and limits: Patients and controls turned out to have twenty-nine CD8+ CDR3 sequences in common.

The CDR3 is 14 residues long. CDR1 and CDR2 (germline): SSHAT, FNYEAQ (reference sequence). Genomic DNA constituted the template upon which TCR beta VDJ and CDR3 profiling was performed. One entry per CDR3 protein results from TCRdb running MiXCR on the reads. The sample carries about 270,000 distinct CDR3 sequences, 55% to 65% recorded once. There are many counts of this clonotype. Its specificity is unknown. The junction departs from the called germline gene at one end, perhaps through a read error. The chain joins TRBV7-7 to TRBJ1-2, with D perhaps matching TRBD1 (5 bases). Sequenced material: sorted CD4+, CD8+, or CD8+CD57+ T cells (not recorded which) from PBMCs. The receptor was isolated from a human donor with severe aplastic anemia or a healthy control (not recorded which). CDR3 protein: CASSHPRGNYGYTF. The CDR3 DNA is TGTGCTAGCAGCCACCCTAGGGGCAACTATGGCTACACCTTC.